The 4 T cell receptor beta chains below come from one sample, sequenced in a study of regulatory T cells in long-lasting Graves disease (dated by TCRdb to the early 2020s). The sample's time point, from its label and the paper: persistent/refractory GD, antithyroid drugs over 5 years with positive TRAb. RNA was extracted from PBMCs in TRIzol for both TCR sequencing and RNA sequencing. Library preparation employed multiplex PCR. TCRdb records Illumina HiSeq 4000 as the sequencer. CDR3 regions were amplified by Arm-PCR with iRepertoire HTBI primers to construct TCR beta libraries. TCRdb cleaned the public reads at Q25 with fastp, built clones with MiXCR and kept in-frame beta chains. Under each unique CDR3 protein, matching rows form one entry showing the most common genes and DNA. For this sample there are 600,000 to 800,000 distinct CDR3 sequences; about 32% appear just once. The ten biggest clones cover about two fifths of the sample.

Material: peripheral blood mononuclear cells (PBMCs), obtained when the disease was refractory, from a patient treated with antithyroid drugs. The receptors originated from a female donor with Graves disease.

The chain combines TRBV9 with TRBJ2-1; perhaps TRBD1 as D (5 bases). The CDR3 totals 15 residues. The V gene lost 0 bases and the J gene lost 7 bases, with 14 bases spanning the gap. The germline gives CDR1 SGDLS, CDR2 YYNGEE. This CDR3 reads CASSVAGLVGNEQFF. CDR3 sequence (DNA): TGTGCCAGCAGCGTAGCAGGGCTAGTTGGTAATGAGCAGTTCTTC.

The chain has TRBV14 and TRBJ2-7; 10 nucleotides match TRBD1. Trimming removed 4 bases from V and 9 bases from J; junction bases left unmatched: 12. This CDR3 has 15 residues. CDR1 is SGHDN and CDR2 is FVKESK in the germline V gene. CDR3 residues: CASSLRQGAVFVQYF. DNA for the CDR3: TGTGCCAGCAGCCTTAGACAGGGGGCGGTTTTCGTGCAGTACTTC.

The chain combines TRBV6-5 with TRBJ1-2, with unresolved D. V gave up 2 bases and J gave up 3 bases, with 10 bases separating them. This CDR3 is 14 amino acids long. Per germline, CDR1 MNHEY and CDR2 SVGAGI. The CDR3 reads CASSYNSLDYGYTF. The CDR3, as DNA: TGTGCCAGCAGTTACAACAGCCTCGACTATGGCTACACCTTC.

There are many counts of this clonotype. J is TRBJ1-1 and V is TRBV6-9, with TRBD1 as a possible D gene (5 bases). Trimming left V 3 bases short and J 0 bases short, with 8 bases between. The germline V gene encodes CDR1 MNHGY and CDR2 SVAAGI. CDR3 length: 14 residues. The CDR3 loop reads CASSYGGMNTEAFF. CDR3 DNA sequence: TGTGCCAGCAGTTACGGGGGTATGAACACTGAAGCTTTCTTT.